The 24 T cell receptor beta chains in this list originate from one sample, sequenced in a study of shared clonotypes between healthy human individuals. Libraries were prepared by immunoSEQ multiplex PCR; TCRdb keeps only in-frame clonotypes and omits some of them. Of fewer than 550,000 clones detected, over 60% appear once; the ten largest clones hold under 15%. What was sequenced was PBMCs. The origin of the receptors is a woman aged 40 to 50 in good health. Some clones in this sample may be carry-over from other donors' samples.

In its sample, this clone was seen many times. The V gene is TRBV6-1, the J gene TRBJ1-1; D remains unclear. Between the trimmed V and J ends, which lost 2 bases and 4 bases, there was a span of 14 bases. Germline loops: CDR1 MNHNS, CDR2 SASEGT. The CDR3 length is 15 residues. CDR3 sequence (DNA): TGTGCCAGCAGTGAAAAAGGAGACGGGAGCACTGAAGCTTTCTTT. This sequence encodes CASSEKGDGSTEAFF.

The chain is built from TRBV7-9 and TRBJ2-1; D is unclear. V was clipped by 3 bases and J by 8 bases, with 8 bases between them. The CDR3 runs 12 residues. CDR1 SEHNR and CDR2 FQNEAQ come from the germline V gene (reference sequence). This chain's CDR3 is CASSFLWDEQFF. In DNA form, the CDR3 reads TGTGCCAGCAGCTTCCTTTGGGATGAGCAGTTCTTC.

This chain connects TRBV6-5 to TRBJ2-5; perhaps TRBD2 as D (5 bases). Germline V gene lookup returns CDR1 MNHEY and CDR2 SVGAGI. This CDR3 is 12 amino acids long. Deletions cut 2 bases from V and 4 bases from J, with 5 bases between. This chain's CDR3 is CASSYEGETQYF. DNA of the CDR3: TGTGCCAGCAGTTACGAGGGAGAGACCCAGTACTTC.

The V gene is TRBV9, the J gene TRBJ1-1; D remains ambiguous. Per germline, CDR1 SGDLS and CDR2 YYNGEE. V lost 0 bases to trimming and J lost 6 bases, with 9 bases between them. The CDR3 has 13 amino acids. DNA of the CDR3: TGTGCCAGCAGCGTAGGGAGCGGCTCTGAAGCTTTCTTT. As protein: CASSVGSGSEAFF.

The chain carries TRBV27 and TRBJ2-7; D ambiguous. V gave up 4 bases and J gave up 6 bases, with 13 bases separating them. Germline V gene sequence: CDR1 MNHEY, CDR2 SMNVEV (reference sequence). CDR3 size: 13 residues. The CDR3: CASSWQQLSEQYF. The CDR3 nucleotides read TGTGCCAGCAGTTGGCAGCAACTAAGCGAGCAGTACTTC.

The chain carries TRBV9 and TRBJ2-5, with no clear D. V was clipped by 0 bases and J by 3 bases, with 18 bases between them. Germline assignment: CDR1 SGDLS and CDR2 YYNGEE. The CDR3 runs to 17 residues. The CDR3 reads CASSVGTLAGTEETQYF. Written as DNA, the CDR3 is TGTGCCAGCAGCGTAGGAACTTTGGCCGGTACTGAAGAGACCCAGTACTTC.

The chain joins TRBV7-3 to TRBJ2-1, with TRBD2 matching 10 bases. The CDR3 is 16 amino acids. The V segment lost 0 bases and the J segment 9 bases; nucleotides outside the gene matches: 8. Germline CDR1 is SGHTA and CDR2 is FQGTGA. CDR3 sequence (DNA): TGTGCCAGCAGCTTAACTGGAGCGGGAGGGGTTGGTGAGCAGTTCTTC. Translated, it gives CASSLTGAGGVGEQFF.

This clone was detected once. The chain combines TRBV10-3 with TRBJ2-2, with D tentatively TRBD1 (6 bases). The CDR3 spans 14 residues. The V gene's germline CDR1 is ENHRY and CDR2 SYGVKD. Trimming shortened V by 5 bases and J by 0 bases, and 7 bases separated the two germline ends. CDR3 protein: CAISQGPNTGELFF. CDR3 in DNA: TGTGCCATCAGTCAGGGGCCGAACACCGGGGAGCTGTTTTTT.

The rearrangement links TRBV13 to TRBJ2-2; D is unclear. With 5 bases removed from V and 7 bases from J, the gap between germline ends came to 11 bases. The CDR3 has 13 amino acids. Germline V gene data show CDR1 as PRHDT and CDR2 as FYEKMQ (reference sequence). CDR3 in DNA: TGTGCCAGCAGCGCGACTCGGCGCGGGGAGCTGTTTTTT. Translating gives CASSATRRGELFF.

The sample holds many counts of this clone. The rearrangement links TRBV7-2 to TRBJ1-2, with a weak D call TRBD1 (5 bases). The CDR3 is made up of 13 amino acids. The ends were cut back, 2 bases at V and 6 bases at J, with 10 bases in the middle. The germline CDR1 and CDR2 sequences are SGHTA and FQGNSA. The CDR3 DNA reads as TGTGCCAGCAGCTTATGGCAGGGCCATGGCTACACCTTC. Its protein is CASSLWQGHGYTF. Using reference TRBV7-2 and TRBJ1-2 for the parts outside the CDR3, the full variable domain is GAGVSQSPSNKVTEKGKDVELRCDPISGHTALYWYRQSLGQGLEFLIYFQGNSAPDKSGLPSDRFSAERTGGSVSTLTIQRTQQEDSAVYLCASSLWQGHGYTFGSGTRLTVV.

The V and J genes are TRBV6-5 and TRBJ2-1, with 9 bases that match TRBD2. With V trimmed by 2 bases and J by 7 bases, 6 bases remained unmatched. The length of the CDR3 is 15 residues. Looked up from germline, CDR1 is MNHEY and CDR2 is SVGAGI. The CDR3 DNA follows: TGTGCCAGCAGTTACCTTCTAGCGGGAAGGAATGAGCAGTTCTTC. Residues: CASSYLLAGRNEQFF.

This chain links TRBV27 with TRBJ2-2; TRBD1 matches 7 bases. The CDR3 is made up of 14 amino acids. V lost 5 bases, J lost 5 bases, and 5 bases stayed unmatched. Per germline, CDR1 MNHEY and CDR2 SMNVEV (reference sequence). The chain's CDR3 is CASSRDRGTGELFF. DNA for the CDR3: TGTGCCAGCAGTCGGGACAGAGGAACCGGGGAGCTGTTTTTT.

The rearrangement links TRBV29-1 to TRBJ2-7; 8 bases agree with TRBD1. Looked up from germline, CDR1 is SQVTM and CDR2 is ANQGSEA. This CDR3 contains 13 residues. Trimming at V came to 4 bases and at J to 0 bases, leaving 2 bases not matched to a gene. The CDR3, as DNA: TGCAGCGTTGCAGGGGGCGTCTCCTACGAGCAGTACTTC. It encodes CSVAGGVSYEQYF.

This clone showed up just a few times. V is TRBV5-1 and J is TRBJ1-6; 9 bases are a match to TRBD1. The junction had 4 bases not matched to a gene; V was cut back by 1 base and J by 5 bases. The CDR3 spans 16 residues. Germline V gene data show CDR1 as SGHRS and CDR2 as YFSETQ. CDR3 protein: CASSLTGGLDNSPLHF. CDR3 DNA sequence: TGCGCCAGCAGCTTGACAGGGGGCTTGGATAATTCACCCCTCCACTTT.

This sequence joins TRBV15 and TRBJ2-3; no clear D. Trimming stripped 1 base from V and 9 bases from J, with 5 bases between. The CDR3 is made up of 11 amino acids. Germline loops: CDR1 LNHNV, CDR2 YYDKDF (reference sequence). CDR3 in DNA: TGTGCCACCAGCAGAGCTGGGACGCAGTATTTT. Its translation is CATSRAGTQYF. The full variable domain, in which reference TRBV15 and TRBJ2-3 provide the parts outside the CDR3, is DAMVIQNPRYQVTQFGKPVTLSCSQTLNHNVMYWYQQKSSQAPKLLFHYYDKDFNNEADTPDNFQSRRPNTSFCFLDIRSPGLGDTAMYLCATSRAGTQYFGPGTRLTVL.

The genes are TRBV7-9 and TRBJ1-1, with D uncertain. Germline V gives CDR1 SEHNR, CDR2 FQNEAQ (reference sequence). This CDR3 spans 12 amino acids. V was shortened by 5 bases and J by 5 bases, with 9 bases between the two germline ends. The CDR3 DNA reads as TGTGCCAGCAGCCGAGAAGGGACTGAAGCTTTCTTT. Translation gives CASSREGTEAFF. Full variable domain (missing parts from reference TRBV7-9 and TRBJ1-1): DTGVSQNPRHKITKRGQNVTFRCDPISEHNRLYWYRQTLGQGPEFLTYFQNEAQLEKSRLLSDRFSAERPKGSFSTLEIQRTEQGDSAMYLCASSREGTEAFFGQGTRLTVV.

The V and J genes are TRBV2 and TRBJ2-1; 8 bases fit TRBD1. This CDR3 contains 15 residues. V lost 7 bases and J lost 4; bases outside the gene matches: 9. Germline V CDR1 and CDR2: SNHLY, FYNNEI. As DNA, the CDR3 is TGTGCCAGCAAATTGTCACAGGGGGAATACAATGAGCAGTTCTTC. As protein: CASKLSQGEYNEQFF.

Comment on this clone: This same CDR3 is encoded by further DNA sequences in the sample. The chain couples TRBV30 to TRBJ1-3; unclear D gene. CDR3 length: 14 residues. In germline, CDR1 is GTSNPN, CDR2 SVGIG (reference sequence). Trimming cost V 0 bases and J 1 base, with 7 bases left between them. CDR3 amino acids: CAWSVGSSGNTIYF. The DNA of the CDR3 is TGTGCCTGGAGTGTAGGGTCATCTGGAAACACCATATATTTT.

This rearrangement joins TRBV9 to TRBJ2-1; possible D gene TRBD2, 5 bases. The length of the CDR3 is 14 residues. Trimming shortened V by 0 bases and J by 9 bases, and 13 bases separated the two germline ends. CDR1 is SGDLS and CDR2 is YYNGEE in the germline V gene. Here the CDR3 reads CASSVVAAASEQFF. Here the CDR3 DNA reads TGTGCCAGCAGCGTAGTGGCAGCGGCATCTGAGCAGTTCTTC.

This clone is a singleton in its sample. The chain combines TRBV7-2 with TRBJ2-3; either TRBD1 or TRBD2 may fit D (5 bases each). Germline CDR1 reads SGHTA; CDR2 reads FQGNSA. This CDR3 spans 18 amino acids. Trimming shortened V by 0 bases and J by 4 bases, and 20 bases separated the two germline ends. The CDR3 protein is CASSLAISGTASADTQYF. CDR3 DNA: TGTGCCAGCAGCTTAGCGATATCCGGGACCGCTTCGGCAGATACGCAGTATTTT.

V usage is TRBV15 and J usage is TRBJ2-7, with 7 positions matching TRBD2. Germline values: CDR1 LNHNV, CDR2 YYDKDF (reference sequence). CDR3 length: 17 amino acids. The V gene end was trimmed by 0 bases and the J gene end by 0 bases; junction bases not matched to a gene: 8. The CDR3 reads CATSRDIGGSGSYEQYF. The CDR3 bases are TGTGCCACCAGCAGAGATATAGGCGGGAGTGGCTCCTACGAGCAGTACTTC. Looking up the rest from reference TRBV15 and TRBJ2-7 gives the full variable domain: DAMVIQNPRYQVTQFGKPVTLSCSQTLNHNVMYWYQQKSSQAPKLLFHYYDKDFNNEADTPDNFQSRRPNTSFCFLDIRSPGLGDTAMYLCATSRDIGGSGSYEQYFGPGTRLTVT.

The chain employs TRBV4-3 and TRBJ2-5, with D perhaps TRBD1 or TRBD2 (5 bases each). The CDR3 covers 17 residues. V was pared by 0 bases and J by 1 base, with 15 bases between. CDR1 LGHNA and CDR2 YSLEER come from the germline V gene. CDR3 bases: TGCGCCAGCAGCCAAGATCCCGGACTGAGGGGCCAAGAGACCCAGTACTTC. Amino acid sequence: CASSQDPGLRGQETQYF.

The V and J genes are TRBV5-1 and TRBJ2-6; D gene ambiguous. V was pared by 5 bases and J by 0 bases, with 6 bases between. CDR3 length: 14 amino acids. CDR1 is SGHRS, CDR2 YFSETQ, per germline. The CDR3, as DNA: TGCGCCAGCAGTGGGATCTCTGGGGCCAACGTCCTGACTTTC. This encodes CASSGISGANVLTF.

The chain is built from TRBV28 and TRBJ2-7, with TRBD2 matching over 13 bases. Losses at the gene ends were 5 bases for V and 3 bases for J; bases not matched to a gene: 13. The CDR3 loop spans 18 amino acids. From germline, CDR1 is MDHEN and CDR2 SYDVKM. The CDR3 reads CASSATSGRNVRNYEQYF. The CDR3, as DNA: TGTGCCAGCAGTGCGACTAGCGGGAGGAACGTGCGAAACTACGAGCAGTACTTC.